The 19 T cell receptor beta chains given below trace back to one sample, sequenced in a study of shared clonotypes between healthy human individuals. TCRdb keeps only in-frame clones here, not all; method: immunoSEQ multiplex PCR. In the table there are about half a million clones, over 75% of which are singletons. The specimen was PBMCs. The receptors stem from a woman aged 40 to 49 in good health. Some clones in this sample may be carry-over from other donors' samples.

V and J are TRBV19 and TRBJ2-2; D is ambiguous. There are 13 residues in the CDR3. V dropped 7 bases and J dropped 5 bases, with 11 bases sitting between them. The germline V gene encodes CDR1 LNHDA and CDR2 SQIVND (reference sequence). The CDR3 DNA reads as TGTGCCAGTAAAGGGCTCAGAACCGGGGAGCTGTTTTTT. This codes for CASKGLRTGELFF.

V and J are TRBV14 and TRBJ2-7, with TRBD2 matching over 10 bases. Germline V gene sequence: CDR1 SGHDN, CDR2 FVKESK. This CDR3 region has 15 residues. Trimming removed 1 base from V and 5 bases from J; junction bases left unmatched: 5. DNA of the CDR3: TGTGCCAGCAGCCAAGTGCTAGCGGGAGTCCACGAGCAGTACTTC. Its translation is CASSQVLAGVHEQYF.

The chain is built from TRBV29-1 and TRBJ2-1, with D possibly being TRBD1 (5 bases). Germline V gene sequence: CDR1 SQVTM, CDR2 ANQGSEA. Trimming left V 1 base short and J 8 bases short, with 12 bases between. There are 13 residues in the CDR3. The CDR3 spells CSVEGQGQDEQFF. The CDR3 bases are TGCAGCGTTGAAGGGCAGGGCCAGGATGAGCAGTTCTTC.

This clone was seen just once. V and J are TRBV7-2 and TRBJ2-7, with TRBD2 matching over 13 bases. Germline V gene data show CDR1 as SGHTA and CDR2 as FQGNSA. Germline trimming cut 5 bases from V and 7 bases from J; bases unmatched to any gene: 5. The CDR3 is 14 residues long. The DNA for the CDR3 is TGTGCCAGCAGCCCAGGACTAGCGGGAGAAGAGCAGTACTTC. Its translation: CASSPGLAGEEQYF.

The V and J genes are TRBV7-2 and TRBJ2-3, with 10 bases that match TRBD2. Germline V CDR1 and CDR2: SGHTA, FQGNSA. The CDR3 is 16 amino acids. V was clipped by 1 base and J by 5 bases; unmatched bases: 6. CDR3 protein: CASSLVEREGGDTQYF. Written as DNA, the CDR3 is TGTGCCAGCAGCTTAGTTGAGCGGGAGGGGGGAGATACGCAGTATTTT.

This clone came up a few times. This likely reflects a read error, since a far larger clone is one base away. Other DNA sequences in the same sample also yield this CDR3. The chain combines TRBV7-9 with TRBJ1-5, with unresolved D. CDR3 length: 12 residues. The V gene's germline CDR1 is SEHNR and CDR2 FQNEAQ (reference sequence). The DNA for the CDR3 is TGTGCCAGCAGCTTAGCTAGCCAGCCCCAGCACTTT. Its translation is CASSLASQPQHF.

This sequence joins TRBV5-6 and TRBJ2-3; 11 bases are a match to TRBD2. V trimming: 4 bases; J trimming: 3 bases; junction bases outside the gene matches: 10. Per the germline V gene, CDR1 is SGHDT and CDR2 is YYEEEE. The CDR3 sequence is 17 residues long. The CDR3 region is CASSRGTSGWGTDTQYF. In nucleotides, the CDR3 is TGTGCCAGCAGCCGAGGGACTAGCGGTTGGGGAACAGATACGCAGTATTTT. The complete variable domain, with remaining parts taken from reference TRBV5-6 and TRBJ2-3, reads DAGVTQSPTHLIKTRGQQVTLRCSPKSGHDTVSWYQQALGQGPQFIFQYYEEEERQRGNFPDRFSGHQFPNYSSELNVNALLLGDSALYLCASSRGTSGWGTDTQYFGPGTRLTVL.

Note on this clone: This likely traces to a read error, being one base from a far larger clone. Additional DNA sequences in this sample encode the identical CDR3. CDR3: CSGQLGKTQYF. CDR3 in DNA: TGCAGCGGACAGTTAGGAAAGACCCAGTACTTC. The chain couples TRBV20-1 to TRBJ2-5; D possibly corresponds to TRBD1 (6 bases). CDR3 length: 11 amino acids. CDR1 and CDR2 from the germline V gene are DFQATT and SNEGSKA (reference sequence).

This clone was seen a handful of times. This chain uses TRBV25-1 with TRBJ2-1; 9 bases align to TRBD1. CDR3 length: 16 amino acids. J was trimmed by 4 bases and V by 3 bases; bases with no gene match: 7. Germline V gene sequence: CDR1 MGHDK, CDR2 SYGVNS. CDR3 amino acids: CASSDTGTGQYNEQFF. For the CDR3, the DNA is TGTGCCAGCAGTGATACCGGGACAGGGCAATACAATGAGCAGTTCTTC.

About this clone: With only one base between it and a far larger clone, this is likely a read error. The chain joins TRBV4-1 to TRBJ2-7; D remains unclear. The ends were cut back, 4 bases at V and 7 bases at J, with 17 bases in the middle. The CDR3 runs 14 residues. The germline CDR1 and CDR2 sequences are MGHRA and YSYEKL. DNA of the CDR3: TGCGCCAGCAGCCCTCATATTGGGTCGGAGGAGCAGTACTTC. Protein: CASSPHIGSEEQYF.

The sample holds many counts of this clone. The chain combines TRBV5-4 with TRBJ2-7; weak D call: TRBD1 (6 bases). The CDR3 spans 15 residues. Germline V lookup: CDR1 SGHNT, CDR2 YYREEE (reference sequence). Trimming shortened V by 4 bases and J by 8 bases, and 22 bases separated the two germline ends. The CDR3 is CASSLLRDTDRKQYF. As DNA, the CDR3 is TGTGCCAGCAGCCTCCTCCGGGACACCGATCGGAAGCAGTACTTC.

The chain joins TRBV6-1 to TRBJ1-4; the D is unclear. The CDR3 consists of 15 residues. Germline loops: CDR1 MNHNS, CDR2 SASEGT. Trimming removed 5 bases at V and 7 bases at J, with 17 bases between. CDR3 residues: CASSWTQAGSEKLFF. The CDR3 nucleotides read TGTGCCAGCAGTTGGACCCAGGCGGGGAGTGAAAAACTGTTTTTT.

The sample holds a few counts of this clone. This chain connects TRBV15 to TRBJ1-5; D unresolved. Trimming pared 1 base from V and 8 bases from J, leaving 9 bases between. Germline loops: CDR1 LNHNV, CDR2 YYDKDF (reference sequence). This CDR3 contains 13 residues. The CDR3 protein is CATSRGWVEPQHF. Here the CDR3 DNA reads TGTGCCACCAGCAGAGGCTGGGTTGAGCCCCAGCATTTT.

This clone was seen more than once but under ten times. The rearrangement uses TRBV11-2 and TRBJ1-1, with TRBD1 matching over 8 bases. The V and J ends lost 4 bases and 3 bases, in that order; junction bases with no gene match: 7. The germline V gene encodes CDR1 SGHAT and CDR2 FQNNGV. The CDR3 is 15 amino acids. CDR3 DNA: TGTGCCAGCAGCTCGAGTGACAGGGGAGACACTGAAGCTTTCTTT. Its translation: CASSSSDRGDTEAFF.

This clone was seen a few times. Other DNA sequences of this sample code for an identical CDR3. The chain is built from TRBV18 and TRBJ1-1, with 7 bases matching TRBD1. The CDR3 is 14 amino acids. J was trimmed by 0 bases and V by 3 bases; bases with no gene match: 1. Per germline, CDR1 KGHSH and CDR2 LQKENI. CDR3 protein: CASSPGTVNTEAFF. CDR3 coding DNA: TGTGCCAGCTCACCGGGGACAGTGAACACTGAAGCTTTCTTT.

There are a few counts of this clone. This chain uses TRBV15 with TRBJ2-7; tentative D call: TRBD1 (5 bases). CDR3 length: 14 residues. Germline loops: CDR1 LNHNV, CDR2 YYDKDF (reference sequence). Deletions cut 5 bases from V and 3 bases from J, with 14 bases between. The CDR3, as DNA: TGTGCCACCAGCCCCTACCCAGGGATCTACGAGCAGTACTTC. This translates into CATSPYPGIYEQYF.

This clone is a singleton in its sample. The J gene is TRBJ2-7, the V gene TRBV4-1; D might be TRBD1 or TRBD2, each matching 5 bases. Germline CDR1 MGHRA, CDR2 YSYEKL. The CDR3 has 17 amino acids. V was trimmed by 0 bases and J by 4 bases, leaving 19 bases between them. DNA for the CDR3: TGCGCCAGCAGCCAAGACACCGGGACCCAGTTTCCTTACGAGCAGTACTTC. This gives the protein CASSQDTGTQFPYEQYF.

The chain employs TRBV15 and TRBJ1-2; 8 bases are a match to TRBD1. CDR1 and CDR2 from the germline V gene are LNHNV and YYDKDF (reference sequence). This CDR3 region has 16 residues. V lost 4 bases and J lost 5; bases outside the gene matches: 12. CDR3 loop: CATSTDTDREAYGYTF. For the CDR3, the DNA is TGTGCCACCAGCACCGACACGGACAGGGAAGCGTATGGCTACACCTTC.

This clone was recorded many times. This sequence joins TRBV5-1 and TRBJ2-3; no definite D call. This CDR3 has 16 amino acids. Germline V CDR1 and CDR2: SGHRS, YFSETQ. V lost 4 bases to trimming and J lost 0 bases, with 15 bases between them. The CDR3 loop is CASSVLDSTSTDTQYF. CDR3 nucleotides: TGCGCCAGCAGCGTACTGGATTCTACTAGCACAGATACGCAGTATTTT.